Below are 5 T cell receptor beta chains sequenced from a single sample in a study of blood T cell repertoires in COVID-19. The assay was immunoSEQ multiplex PCR, and TCRdb's table has in-frame clones only and misses some. The sample holds some 350,000 clones, around 89% seen once. The sequencing input was peripheral blood. These receptors were obtained from a woman aged 25 to 39 with COVID-19, enrolled during active disease.

The chain joins TRBV2 to TRBJ2-3; 7 nucleotides match TRBD2. The CDR3 contains 17 residues. V gave up 6 bases and J gave up 6 bases; unmatched junction bases: 18. Germline CDR1 and CDR2: SNHLY and FYNNEI. The chain's CDR3 is CASSPRPPGGRADTQYF. DNA for the CDR3: TGTGCCAGCAGCCCGCGACCTCCTGGTGGGAGGGCCGATACGCAGTATTTT.

The chain joins TRBV28 to TRBJ1-3; D might be TRBD1 (6 bases). This CDR3 spans 15 amino acids. Germline CDR1 is MDHEN and CDR2 is SYDVKM. V shed 8 bases and J shed 0 bases, with 14 bases lying between them. CDR3 in amino acids: CASGGGAASGNTIYF. The DNA of the CDR3 is TGTGCCAGCGGTGGGGGGGCCGCCTCTGGAAACACCATATATTTT.

The chain carries TRBV5-6 and TRBJ2-7, with a possible D match to TRBD1 (6 bases). The length of the CDR3 is 16 residues. Germline V gene sequence: CDR1 SGHDT, CDR2 YYEEEE. Trimming stripped 2 bases from V and 6 bases from J, with 21 bases between. The CDR3 loop is CASSFLGARGNGEQYV. As DNA, the CDR3 is TGTGCCAGCAGCTTTTTGGGGGCAAGAGGGAATGGCGAGCAGTACGTC.

V is TRBV7-9 and J is TRBJ2-2; a possible D gene is TRBD2 (5 bases). Germline-derived CDR1 and CDR2 are SEHNR and FQNEAQ (reference sequence). V was cut by 5 bases and J by 5 bases, with 12 bases left in between. The CDR3 totals 14 residues. This CDR3 is CASSREVGTGELFF. In DNA, the CDR3 is TGTGCCAGCAGCCGGGAAGTCGGGACCGGGGAGCTGTTTTTT.

V usage is TRBV4-2 and J usage is TRBJ2-2; D gene uncertain. V lost 0 bases and J 0 bases, leaving 8 bases between the germline ends. This CDR3 contains 16 residues. The germline CDR1 and CDR2 sequences are LGHNA and YNFKEQ. Here the CDR3 DNA reads TGTGCCAGCAGCCAAGAGGGCGCTACGAACACCGGGGAGCTGTTTTTT. Its protein product is CASSQEGATNTGELFF.